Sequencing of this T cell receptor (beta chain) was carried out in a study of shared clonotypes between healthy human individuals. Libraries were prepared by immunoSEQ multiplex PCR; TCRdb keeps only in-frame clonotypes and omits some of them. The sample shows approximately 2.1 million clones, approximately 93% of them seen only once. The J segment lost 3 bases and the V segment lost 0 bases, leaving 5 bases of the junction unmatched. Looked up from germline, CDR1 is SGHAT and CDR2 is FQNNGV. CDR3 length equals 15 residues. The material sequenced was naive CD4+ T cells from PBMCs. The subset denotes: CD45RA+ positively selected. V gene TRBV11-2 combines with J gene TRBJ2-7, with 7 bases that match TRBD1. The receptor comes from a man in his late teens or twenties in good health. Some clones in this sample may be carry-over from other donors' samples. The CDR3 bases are TGTGCCAGCAGCTTAGAAGTGGGACAGTACTACGAGCAGTACTTC. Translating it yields CASSLEVGQYYEQYF.